The rows below give T cell receptor beta chains drawn from one sample of a study of identical twins. TCRdb independently ran MiXCR on the 5' RACE reads; one entry per CDR3 protein. The sample has approximately 140,000 distinct CDR3 sequences; roughly 3.2% are singletons. The sample consisted of memory T cells sorted from blood. The receptors stem from a man between 18 and 29 years old in good health. Both conserved end residues are part of each CDR3. The D gene is left open where the match is weak.

D: TRBD2
V: TRBV24-1
CDR3: CATSDLTSGMGDTQYF

D: NA
V: TRBV4-3
CDR3: CASSQSSSIEIYEQYF

D: TRBD2
V: TRBV3-1
CDR3: CASSQWGGVEETQYF

D: TRBD2
V: TRBV7-2
CDR3: CASSLGGRAQETQYF

D: NA
V: TRBV4-1
CDR3: CASASGGGSYNSPLHF

D: NA
V: TRBV5-5
CDR3: CASSLAFGRITYNEQFF

D: TRBD2
V: TRBV7-9
CDR3: CASIRGGQETQYF

D: NA
V: TRBV12-3/TRBV12-4
CDR3: CASSIGPYEQYF

D: TRBD2
V: TRBV27
CDR3: CASRRGLAAETQYF

D: TRBD2
V: TRBV5-1
CDR3: CASSLSGTNQETQYF

D: TRBD2
V: TRBV10-3
CDR3: CAISESGTSGLETQYF

D: NA
V: TRBV27
CDR3: CASSLRVGSSYNEQFF

D: TRBD1
V: TRBV20-1
CDR3: CSALSTGTGEQYF

D: NA
V: TRBV20-1
CDR3: CSARVGAMNTEAFF

D: NA
V: TRBV7-2
CDR3: CASSLVENTGELFF

D: TRBD2
V: TRBV28
CDR3: CASSFLQLTSDRSSGANVLTF

D: TRBD2
V: TRBV5-1
CDR3: CASSGGTSAHQETQYF

D: NA
V: TRBV7-2
CDR3: CASSLGPPSNQPQHF

D: NA
V: TRBV18
CDR3: CASSPPTVLRGYTF

D: NA
V: TRBV5-1
CDR3: CASTPMGRSDTGELFF

D: NA
V: TRBV6-2/TRBV6-3
CDR3: CASSGPRGTQYF

D: NA
V: TRBV20-1
CDR3: CSALNPGETQYF

D: TRBD2
V: TRBV20-1
CDR3: CSASTQLAGEWGKETQYF

D: TRBD2
V: TRBV20-1
CDR3: CSASVVGGSATSEQFF

D: NA
V: TRBV10-3
CDR3: CAISEGALRRVNYGYTF

D: NA
V: TRBV6-5
CDR3: CASSYSVGGSDTQYF

D: NA
V: TRBV11-3
CDR3: CASSPGPDYGYTF

D: NA
V: TRBV6-4
CDR3: CASSDGINEQFF

D: NA
V: TRBV2
CDR3: CASSEPSGETQYF

D: NA
V: TRBV11-2
CDR3: CASSLEANPSYEQYF

D: NA
V: TRBV6-2/TRBV6-3
CDR3: CASSYRSLEQYF

D: TRBD1
V: TRBV11-2
CDR3: CASSPPMGQGFGETQYF

D: NA
V: TRBV9
CDR3: CASSVGSNQPQHF

D: NA
V: TRBV6-5
CDR3: CASSFRVGGYTF

D: TRBD1
V: TRBV9
CDR3: CASSRGGGRGTEAFF

D: NA
V: TRBV9
CDR3: CASSVQGYGYTF

D: NA
V: TRBV5-1
CDR3: CASSFREHELAFF

D: TRBD2
V: TRBV20-1
CDR3: CSARDLAGGDEQYF

D: NA
V: TRBV5-1
CDR3: CASSLGSIGQSGQETQYF

D: TRBD1
V: TRBV18
CDR3: CASSPGQGGDTQYF

D: NA
V: TRBV20-1
CDR3: CSVWGELGETQYF

D: TRBD1
V: TRBV6-6
CDR3: CATGQGAKNIQYF

D: NA
V: TRBV30
CDR3: CAWSVGRGNQPQHF

D: TRBD1
V: TRBV19
CDR3: CASSISGGAGANVLTF

D: NA
V: TRBV20-1
CDR3: CSARDPRLDNEQFF

D: NA
V: TRBV5-1
CDR3: CASSPGQGNTGELFF

D: TRBD1
V: TRBV7-2
CDR3: CASSNRQGMNTEAFF

D: NA
V: TRBV7-2
CDR3: CASSLVRDQPQHF

D: NA
V: TRBV2
CDR3: CASEGNGETQYF

D: TRBD1
V: TRBV5-1
CDR3: CASSIGQGARETQYF

D: NA
V: TRBV3-1
CDR3: CASSQVTPLEQYF

D: NA
V: TRBV5-6
CDR3: CASSFSGAYEQYF

D: NA
V: TRBV7-9
CDR3: CASSPQDGSVGKLFF